These 6 T cell receptor beta chains were sequenced from one sample in a study of shared clonotypes between healthy human individuals (dated by TCRdb to about 2020). Library creation used the immunoSEQ multiplex PCR assay. As stored in TCRdb, this immuneACCESS dataset retains in-frame rearrangements with V and J assigned. A fraction of the clones does not appear; measured against another copy, unresolved V genes explain less than half of the discrepancy, and the remainder lacks a known reason. Here the sample has over a million clones; 70% to 80% occur a single time. The ten largest clonotypes hold roughly 0.57% of the sample. Sequenced input: memory CD4+ T cells from PBMCs. This sample's cell subset or site label indicates: CD45RA-negative fraction. The source of these receptors is a man aged 18 to 30 in good health. Some clones in this sample may be carry-over from other donors' samples.

This clone has only one observation. This sequence joins TRBV6-5 and TRBJ2-2; 12 bases are a match to TRBD2. The CDR3 contains 15 residues. V lost 6 bases to trimming and J lost 6 bases; unmatched junction nucleotides: 5. CDR1 MNHEY and CDR2 SVGAGI come from the germline V gene. The chain's CDR3 is CASRASGRASGELFF. CDR3 in DNA: TGTGCCAGCAGGGCTAGCGGGAGGGCCTCCGGGGAGCTGTTTTTT.

The chain carries TRBV16 and TRBJ2-7; the D call may be TRBD1 or TRBD2 (6 bases each). Germline V gene data show CDR1 as KGHSY and CDR2 as FQNENV. Trimming stripped 4 bases from V and 9 bases from J, with 13 bases between. The CDR3 length is 12 residues. The CDR3 DNA reads TGTGCCAGCAGCCCGGGGGCTACTGGGCAGTACTTC. Its translation is CASSPGATGQYF.

The chain recombines TRBV2 with TRBJ1-1; D is undetermined. Germline lookup yields CDR1 SNHLY and CDR2 FYNNEI. The ends were cut back, 5 bases at V and 4 bases at J, with 5 bases in the middle. This CDR3 region has 11 residues. The CDR3 bases are TGTGCCAGCAGTCCCCTCACTGAAGCTTTCTTT. Translated, it gives CASSPLTEAFF.

In this sample, this clone turned up once. The chain is built from TRBV2 and TRBJ2-1; D gene unclear. Germline V gene sequence: CDR1 SNHLY, CDR2 FYNNEI. The length of the CDR3 is 14 residues. V was shortened by 5 bases and J by 6 bases, with 14 bases between the two germline ends. CDR3 region: CASSTEVSFNEQFF. The CDR3 nucleotides read TGTGCCAGCAGTACGGAAGTTAGCTTCAATGAGCAGTTCTTC. The entire variable domain, with the rest obtained from reference TRBV2 and TRBJ2-1, is as follows: EPEVTQTPSHQVTQMGQEVILRCVPISNHLYFYWYRQILGQKVEFLVSFYNNEISEKSEIFDDQFSVERPDGSNFTLKIRSTKLEDSAMYFCASSTEVSFNEQFFGPGTRLTVL.

V gene TRBV27 combines with J gene TRBJ2-1, with 7 bases that match TRBD2. Germline V gene sequence: CDR1 MNHEY, CDR2 SMNVEV (reference sequence). V lost 8 bases to trimming and J lost 9 bases; unmatched junction nucleotides: 4. The CDR3 has 11 residues. CDR3 sequence reads: CASGREIEQFF. The CDR3 DNA reads TGTGCCAGCGGGCGGGAGATTGAGCAGTTCTTC.

This rearrangement joins TRBV18 to TRBJ2-1; the match to TRBD2 covers 7 bases. There are 15 residues in the CDR3. With 3 bases clipped from V and 4 bases from J, the junction kept 6 bases outside the gene matches. Germline CDR1 reads KGHSH; CDR2 reads LQKENI. The CDR3 nucleotides are TGTGCCAGCTCACCTACTCTGGGGGGGTACAATGAGCAGTTCTTC. This gives the protein CASSPTLGGYNEQFF.